These 22 T cell receptor beta chains originate from one sample sequenced in a study of cytomegalovirus exposure and HLA in healthy donors. The study ran its PCR with 60 Vbeta and 13 Jbeta primers. The repertoire was sequenced with immunoSEQ multiplex PCR; TCRdb's copy has only in-frame clones and lacks some. The sample shows 100,000 to 150,000 clones, approximately 80% of them seen only once. Sequencing was carried out using PBMCs. These receptors were obtained from a female donor in good health and CMV-seronegative.

The rearrangement links TRBV5-4 to TRBJ1-1; D is possibly TRBD1 (5 bases). The germline gives CDR1 SGHNT, CDR2 YYREEE (reference sequence). Trimming stripped 4 bases from V and 1 base from J, with 11 bases between. CDR3 length: 14 amino acids. For the CDR3, the DNA is TGTGCCAGCAGCCCGCAGGGAAGGAACACTGAAGCTTTCTTT. Translated, it gives CASSPQGRNTEAFF.

The rearrangement links TRBV7-8 to TRBJ2-2, with 7 bases identical to TRBD2. CDR3 length: 15 amino acids. The ends lost 1 base at V and 6 bases at J; junction bases unmatched: 5. Germline values: CDR1 SGHVS, CDR2 FQNEAQ. CDR3 coding DNA: TGTGCCAGCAGCTTAGGCGGGAGAGGGCCCGGGGAGCTGTTTTTT. It codes for CASSLGGRGPGELFF.

A single count supports this clone. The chain combines TRBV5-1 with TRBJ1-4; D unresolved. Trimming shortened V by 1 base and J by 7 bases, and 11 bases separated the two germline ends. This CDR3 contains 14 residues. Germline V gives CDR1 SGHRS, CDR2 YFSETQ. The chain's CDR3 is CASSLYPSGEKLFF. For the CDR3, the DNA is TGCGCCAGCAGCTTGTACCCCAGTGGTGAAAAACTGTTTTTT.

V gene TRBV2 combines with J gene TRBJ1-5; TRBD1 aligns across 7 bases. This CDR3 spans 14 amino acids. CDR1 is SNHLY and CDR2 is FYNNEI in the germline V gene. V lost 8 bases to trimming and J lost 2 bases; unmatched junction nucleotides: 6. The CDR3 DNA follows: TGTGCCAGCCAAACCGGGACAGGCAATCAGCCCCAGCATTTT. Encoded protein: CASQTGTGNQPQHF.

The chain recombines TRBV10-1 with TRBJ1-6; D is perhaps TRBD1 (6 bases). Germline lookup yields CDR1 WNHNN and CDR2 SYGVQD (reference sequence). Trimming stripped 4 bases from V and 9 bases from J, with 13 bases between. This CDR3 is built from 14 residues. This chain's CDR3 is CASSATGNRSPLHF. The CDR3 DNA follows: TGCGCCAGCAGTGCAACAGGGAACCGTTCACCCCTCCACTTT.

This chain joins TRBV11-2 and TRBJ1-1, with D possibly being TRBD1 (6 bases). Trimming cost V 1 base and J 8 bases, with 11 bases left between them. Germline CDR1 and CDR2: SGHAT and FQNNGV. The CDR3 has 13 residues. CDR3 DNA: TGTGCCAGCAGCTTAGGGACAGCACAAGAAGCTTTCTTT. As protein: CASSLGTAQEAFF.

The chain combines TRBV5-4 with TRBJ2-2; D gene ambiguous. From germline, CDR1 is SGHNT and CDR2 YYREEE (reference sequence). V lost 4 bases and J lost 0, with 4 bases in between. The CDR3 totals 13 residues. CDR3 nucleotides: TGTGCCAGCAGCCCCGCGAACACCGGGGAGCTGTTTTTT. Protein product: CASSPANTGELFF.

The chain is built from TRBV9 and TRBJ1-1; TRBD1 matches 7 bases. CDR1 and CDR2 from the germline V gene are SGDLS and YYNGEE. J was trimmed by 8 bases and V by 0 bases; bases with no gene match: 1. CDR3 length equals 12 residues. The CDR3 reads CASSVGTGEAFF. The CDR3 DNA follows: TGTGCCAGCAGCGTAGGGACAGGCGAAGCTTTCTTT.

The chain combines TRBV7-2 with TRBJ2-7; tentatively, D is TRBD1 (5 bases). V lost 3 bases to trimming and J lost 3 bases, with 12 bases between them. Germline V CDR1 and CDR2: SGHTA, FQGNSA. This CDR3 is 14 amino acids long. CDR3 sequence (DNA): TGTGCCAGCAGCTTTAGTCAGGGCGTCTACGAGCAGTACTTC. Amino acid sequence: CASSFSQGVYEQYF.

J is TRBJ1-1 and V is TRBV6-5; D perhaps matches TRBD1 (5 bases). CDR3 length: 13 residues. The germline V gene has CDR1 MNHEY and CDR2 SVGAGI. The V end was cut by 8 bases, the J end by 10 bases, with 20 bases between. The CDR3 is CASFGTQKMGAFF. The CDR3 DNA sequence: TGTGCCAGCTTCGGGACTCAAAAAATGGGAGCTTTCTTT.

The chain employs TRBV4-1 and TRBJ1-1; 9 bases fit TRBD1. Germline CDR1 and CDR2: MGHRA and YSYEKL. CDR3 size: 15 residues. Trimming took 4 bases from V and 3 from J; bases not matched to a gene: 6. CDR3 sequence (DNA): TGCGCCAGCAGCCCAGGACAGGGGTTTTACACTGAAGCTTTCTTT. The encoded protein is CASSPGQGFYTEAFF.

The V gene is TRBV4-3, the J gene TRBJ2-2; 8 bases align to TRBD2. The CDR3 covers 17 residues. With V trimmed by 1 base and J by 4 bases, 8 bases remained unmatched. Germline CDR1 LGHNA, CDR2 YSLEER. The CDR3 region has the DNA TGCGCCAGCAGCCAAGCCGTCGCGGGAGGTCGCACCGGGGAGCTGTTTTTT. Residues: CASSQAVAGGRTGELFF.

This clone showed up just a few times. The rearrangement joins TRBV7-9 to TRBJ1-1; 7 positions match TRBD1. Germline CDR1 reads SEHNR; CDR2 reads FQNEAQ (reference sequence). The CDR3 extends over 13 amino acids. J gave up 4 bases and V 2 bases, and 1 base lay outside the gene matches. The CDR3 bases are TGTGCCAGCAGCTTATCAGGGGGCACTGAAGCTTTCTTT. It codes for CASSLSGGTEAFF.

This clone appeared a few times. CDR3 sequence: CASSGRLPGQFNEKLFF. CDR3 nucleotides: TGTGCCAGCAGCGGTAGGCTCCCGGGACAGTTTAATGAAAAACTGTTTTTT. The chain joins TRBV9 to TRBJ1-4, with 7 nucleotides matching TRBD1. There are 17 residues in the CDR3. Germline values: CDR1 SGDLS, CDR2 YYNGEE. Trimming cost V 3 bases and J 4 bases; bases outside gene matches: 12.

The chain recombines TRBV10-3 with TRBJ2-3, with 7 bases aligning to TRBD2. Germline V CDR1 and CDR2: ENHRY, SYGVKD. V was clipped by 7 bases and J by 5 bases; unmatched bases: 9. This CDR3 is built from 14 residues. In nucleotides, the CDR3 is TGTGCCATCAAGAGTGACGGGGGGATAGATACGCAGTATTTT. It specifies CAIKSDGGIDTQYF.

The count of this clone is one. The chain joins TRBV5-1 to TRBJ1-4; TRBD1 is a possible D gene (5 bases). Looked up from germline, CDR1 is SGHRS and CDR2 is YFSETQ. With 4 bases removed from V and 7 bases from J, the gap between germline ends came to 11 bases. The CDR3 consists of 13 residues. Written as DNA, the CDR3 is TGCGCCAGCAGCGGGGGGAGCGGTGAAAAACTGTTTTTT. It translates to CASSGGSGEKLFF.

The V gene is TRBV7-9, the J gene TRBJ2-2; 8 nucleotides match TRBD2. This CDR3 has 15 residues. The germline V gene has CDR1 SEHNR and CDR2 FQNEAQ (reference sequence). V lost 7 bases to trimming and J lost 4 bases; unmatched junction nucleotides: 8. DNA of the CDR3: TGTGCCAGCATCATCCGGGGGGGATTCACCGGGGAGCTGTTTTTT. Protein sequence: CASIIRGGFTGELFF.

The rearrangement uses TRBV6-5 and TRBJ1-6; D unresolved. In germline, CDR1 is MNHEY, CDR2 SVGAGI. Deletions cut 0 bases from V and 10 bases from J, with 10 bases between. This CDR3 spans 14 amino acids. The CDR3 here is CASSYSRGGSPLHF. Written as DNA, the CDR3 is TGTGCCAGCAGTTACTCCCGGGGTGGGTCACCCCTCCACTTT.

This clone was seen a few times. CDR3 in DNA: TGTGCCAGTAGTTCCAGACAGGGAGCAAAAGATACGCAGTATTTT. It encodes CASSSRQGAKDTQYF. V gene TRBV19 combines with J gene TRBJ2-3; 7 bases are shared with TRBD1. Germline V gene data show CDR1 as LNHDA and CDR2 as SQIVND (reference sequence). Trimming took 5 bases from V and 5 from J; bases not matched to a gene: 10. The CDR3 is 15 residues long.

The V call is TRBV9, the J call TRBJ2-5; TRBD2 agrees at 10 bases. The junction had 3 bases not matched to a gene; V was cut back by 3 bases and J by 1 base. Germline CDR1 reads SGDLS; CDR2 reads YYNGEE. This CDR3 spans 15 amino acids. The CDR3 region is CASSALAGVQETQYF. In nucleotides, the CDR3 is TGTGCCAGCAGCGCCCTAGCGGGGGTCCAAGAGACCCAGTACTTC. The entire variable domain, with the rest obtained from reference TRBV9 and TRBJ2-5, is as follows: DSGVTQTPKHLITATGQRVTLRCSPRSGDLSVYWYQQSLDQGLQFLIQYYNGEERAKGNILERFSAQQFPDLHSELNLSSLELGDSALYFCASSALAGVQETQYFGPGTRLLVL.

The chain recombines TRBV19 with TRBJ2-5, with 9 bases matching TRBD1. The CDR3 is 14 residues long. Germline values: CDR1 LNHDA, CDR2 SQIVND (reference sequence). The V and J ends lost 3 bases and 8 bases, in that order; junction bases with no gene match: 7. CDR3 region: CASSIRQGVGTQYF. The CDR3 bases are TGTGCCAGTAGTATTAGACAGGGGGTTGGAACCCAGTACTTC.

The chain joins TRBV19 to TRBJ1-5; TRBD1 aligns across 8 bases. Germline lookup yields CDR1 LNHDA and CDR2 SQIVND (reference sequence). After removal of 3 bases from V and 0 bases from J, the junction contained 4 bases not matched to a gene. The CDR3 runs to 16 residues. In DNA form, the CDR3 reads TGTGCCAGTAGTATGTGGGGACAGGATAGCAATCAGCCCCAGCATTTT. It translates to CASSMWGQDSNQPQHF.